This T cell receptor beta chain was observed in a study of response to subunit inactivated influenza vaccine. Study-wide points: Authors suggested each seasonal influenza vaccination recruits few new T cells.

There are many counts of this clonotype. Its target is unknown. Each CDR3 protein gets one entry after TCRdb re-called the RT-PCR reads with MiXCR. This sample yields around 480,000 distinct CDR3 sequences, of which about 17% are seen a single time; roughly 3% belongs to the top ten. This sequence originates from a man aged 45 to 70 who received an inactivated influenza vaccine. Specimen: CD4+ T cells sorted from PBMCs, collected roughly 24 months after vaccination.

The CDR3 loop is CASSVGTNYGYTF. CDR3 coding DNA: TGTGCCAGCAGCGTAGGGACTAACTATGGCTACACCTTC. The chain is built from TRBV6-1 and TRBJ1-2, with D hard to call. The germline gives CDR1 MNHNS, CDR2 SASEGT. V was shortened by 6 bases and J by 0 bases, with 8 bases between the two germline ends. The CDR3 contains 13 residues.